This entry is about one T cell receptor (beta chain). What it binds is not known. Additional DNA sequences in this sample encode the identical CDR3. The source of the sample is a study of beta chain features in type 1 diabetes. Broader study findings: Shortening of TCRB CDR3s, moderate but significant, appeared in all four CD4+ subsets of Type 1 diabetes patients. Sequencing the cDNA could make cells with high TCR expression show up more than they should.

The CDR3 spans 15 residues. The germline V gene has CDR1 SGDLS and CDR2 YYNGEE. Trimming removed 2 bases from V and 2 bases from J; junction bases left unmatched: 1. One heparinised draw, averaging roughly 110 mL, was taken per donor. Purity exceeding 95% was reached by all sorted populations. Of the isolated RNA, all was reverse transcribed, and so the sequenced material was expressed TCRB transcripts. The protocol was immunoSEQ multiplex PCR, while the TCRdb copy is restricted to in-frame clones and leaves out a portion. The data contain hundreds of thousands of clones, approximately 15% of them singletons.

The TCR sequence derives from a man aged 30 to 45 in good health. This sequence joins TRBV9 and TRBJ2-3, with 11 bases that match TRBD2. Sequenced sample: naive CD4+ T cells from blood. The CDR3 loop reads CASSVSGRATDTQYF. The CDR3 region has the DNA TGTGCCAGCAGCGTTAGCGGGAGGGCCACAGATACGCAGTATTTT. Full variable domain (outside the CDR3, taken from reference TRBV9 and TRBJ2-3): DSGVTQTPKHLITATGQRVTLRCSPRSGDLSVYWYQQSLDQGLQFLIQYYNGEERAKGNILERFSAQQFPDLHSELNLSSLELGDSALYFCASSVSGRATDTQYFGPGTRLTVL.